A single sample is the source of the 15 T cell receptor beta chains below, sequenced in a study of cytomegalovirus exposure and HLA in healthy donors. The PCR contained 60 Vbeta and 13 Jbeta primers. Using immunoSEQ multiplex PCR, the repertoire was profiled, and TCRdb retains in-frame clones only, with some absent. The data contain approximately 100,000 clones, approximately 80% of them singletons. The sequenced sample was PBMCs. The receptors come from a woman younger than 35 in good health and CMV-seronegative.

The V and J genes are TRBV2 and TRBJ2-7, with TRBD2 matching 11 bases. This CDR3 spans 12 amino acids. V shed 7 bases, J shed 5 bases, and the junction held 1 base outside the gene matches. Germline V CDR1 and CDR2: SNHLY, FYNNEI. The CDR3 region is CASIAGGDEQYF. As DNA, the CDR3 is TGTGCCAGCATAGCGGGAGGGGACGAGCAGTACTTC.

This chain uses TRBV27 with TRBJ2-7, with 7 bases identical to TRBD2. The germline CDR1 and CDR2 sequences are MNHEY and SMNVEV (reference sequence). The V and J ends lost 4 bases and 6 bases, in that order; junction bases with no gene match: 18. The CDR3 loop spans 17 amino acids. Written as DNA, the CDR3 is TGTGCCAGCAGTTCCATCCCCGGACGGACTAGGGTAGGCGAGCAGTACTTC. Its translation is CASSSIPGRTRVGEQYF.

The CDR3 here is CASLGGVRTGELFF. The CDR3 DNA is TGTGCCAGTCTTGGGGGGGTACGGACCGGGGAGCTGTTTTTT. The chain combines TRBV6-6 with TRBJ2-2; 7 bases agree with TRBD2. Germline V lookup: CDR1 MNHNY, CDR2 SVGAGI (reference sequence). The CDR3 has 14 amino acids. With 9 bases clipped from V and 5 bases from J, the junction kept 9 bases outside the gene matches.

This chain uses TRBV28 with TRBJ2-7, with 9 bases aligning to TRBD2. CDR3 length equals 15 residues. CDR1 MDHEN and CDR2 SYDVKM come from the germline V gene. Trimming cost V 4 bases and J 0 bases; bases outside gene matches: 4. CDR3 nucleotides: TGTGCCAGCAGTTCAGTAGCGGGAGACTCCTACGAGCAGTACTTC. This sequence encodes CASSSVAGDSYEQYF.

This chain connects TRBV19 to TRBJ1-1; TRBD1 might be the D (5 bases). Between the trimmed V and J ends, which lost 7 bases and 7 bases, there was a span of 16 bases. The V gene's germline CDR1 is LNHDA and CDR2 SQIVND (reference sequence). The CDR3 length is 13 residues. In nucleotides, the CDR3 is TGTGCCAGTACCCAGTGGGCAAGGGGTGAAGCTTTCTTT. It yields the protein CASTQWARGEAFF.

The chain combines TRBV9 with TRBJ2-3; 11 bases are shared with TRBD2. CDR1 is SGDLS and CDR2 is YYNGEE in the germline V gene. J was trimmed by 2 bases and V by 0 bases; bases with no gene match: 8. The CDR3 is 18 residues long. The CDR3 spells CASSVAGSTSGATDTQYF. CDR3 bases: TGTGCCAGCAGCGTAGCAGGATCGACTAGCGGGGCCACAGATACGCAGTATTTT.

This rearrangement joins TRBV27 to TRBJ2-2; 8 nucleotides match TRBD1. Germline trimming cut 5 bases from V and 7 bases from J; bases unmatched to any gene: 6. The CDR3 loop spans 14 amino acids. Germline CDR1 and CDR2: MNHEY and SMNVEV (reference sequence). As DNA, the CDR3 is TGTGCCAGCAGTACGGCAGGGGGCAGCGGGGAGCTGTTTTTT. Amino acids: CASSTAGGSGELFF.

This chain uses TRBV10-2 with TRBJ2-7; D perhaps matches TRBD2 (6 bases). CDR3 length: 15 amino acids. Per the germline V gene, CDR1 is WSHSY and CDR2 is SAAADI. Between the trimmed V and J ends, which lost 3 bases and 3 bases, there was a span of 15 bases. The DNA of the CDR3 is TGCGCCAGCAGTGATTGGAGGGAGCCCTACTACGAGCAGTACTTC. Protein sequence: CASSDWREPYYEQYF.

The chain recombines TRBV6-5 with TRBJ2-7, with unresolved D. Germline CDR1 MNHEY, CDR2 SVGAGI. V was clipped by 0 bases and J by 0 bases, with 6 bases between them. The CDR3 extends over 14 amino acids. CDR3 DNA: TGTGCCAGCAGTTACTCTAGGAGCTCCTACGAGCAGTACTTC. Its protein product is CASSYSRSSYEQYF.

The J gene is TRBJ1-2, the V gene TRBV18, with a tentative D call TRBD1 (5 bases). Germline assignment: CDR1 KGHSH and CDR2 LQKENI. Between the trimmed V and J ends, which lost 5 bases and 6 bases, there was a span of 25 bases. The CDR3 sequence is 17 residues long. CDR3 nucleotides: TGTGCCAGCTCAACTCAGAATCGGGACGGCGGGGAGAATGGCTACACCTTC. It is translated as CASSTQNRDGGENGYTF.

The rearrangement links TRBV10-3 to TRBJ2-7; TRBD2 agrees at 8 bases. Germline V CDR1 and CDR2: ENHRY, SYGVKD. The CDR3 length is 14 residues. The junction had 8 bases not matched to a gene; V was cut back by 5 bases and J by 5 bases. The CDR3 sequence is CAISTTSAPDEQYF. CDR3 DNA sequence: TGTGCCATCAGTACGACTAGCGCCCCCGACGAGCAGTACTTC.

The rearrangement uses TRBV7-3 and TRBJ2-3, with D tentatively TRBD1 (5 bases). V was cut by 1 base and J by 4 bases, with 12 bases left in between. Germline V gene sequence: CDR1 SGHTA, CDR2 FQGTGA. The CDR3 extends over 15 amino acids. The CDR3 DNA sequence: TGTGCCAGCAGCTTAAGAGGCAGGGTAGCAGATACGCAGTATTTT. It yields the protein CASSLRGRVADTQYF.

Comments on this clone: The sample has other DNA sequences that encode this CDR3 too. V gene TRBV7-2 combines with J gene TRBJ2-1, with a tentative D call TRBD2 (5 bases). Germline loops: CDR1 SGHTA, CDR2 FQGNSA. The V end was cut by 0 bases, the J end by 9 bases, with 6 bases between. The length of the CDR3 is 12 residues. CDR3 region: CASSLASGEQFF. CDR3 in DNA: TGTGCCAGCAGCTTAGCCAGCGGTGAGCAGTTCTTC. The full variable domain, rest sourced from reference TRBV7-2 and TRBJ2-1, is GAGVSQSPSNKVTEKGKDVELRCDPISGHTALYWYRQSLGQGLEFLIYFQGNSAPDKSGLPSDRFSAERTGGSVSTLTIQRTQQEDSAVYLCASSLASGEQFFGPGTRLTVL.

V is TRBV10-2 and J is TRBJ1-3; a weak D match, TRBD1 (5 bases). CDR3 length equals 17 residues. The ends were cut back, 2 bases at V and 4 bases at J, with 18 bases in the middle. Germline V CDR1 and CDR2: WSHSY, SAAADI. CDR3 loop: CASSEPRGLTGGNTIYF. The CDR3 nucleotides are TGCGCCAGCAGTGAGCCCCGGGGACTAACCGGGGGAAACACCATATATTTT.

This chain links TRBV4-1 with TRBJ2-2; D is uncertain. This CDR3 spans 17 amino acids. In germline, CDR1 is MGHRA, CDR2 YSYEKL. Trimming took off 3 bases at V and 5 bases at J, with 19 bases between the two ends. The CDR3 loop reads CASSQNILRGGTGELFF. The CDR3 nucleotides read TGCGCCAGCAGCCAGAACATCTTGCGAGGCGGAACCGGGGAGCTGTTTTTT.